The rows below give T cell receptor beta chains drawn from one sample of a study of blood T cell repertoires in COVID-19. Produced via immunoSEQ multiplex PCR; TCRdb's table is partial and in-frame only. The sample holds 200,000 to 300,000 clones; approximately 90% are singletons and the top ten take 7.2%. Sequenced input: peripheral blood. These receptor sequences come from a man in his sixties who had recovered from COVID-19. The CDR3 runs from the conserved cysteine through the conserved F or W. A D gene is named only where the DNA matches it firmly. The size of a clone is reported for some rows only, either as once, few or many, or as a class for expanded clones.

TRBV5-6	NA	NA	TRBJ1-6	TGTGCCAGCAGCTTGGCGGGTCTGAGAAATTCACCCCTCCACTTT	CASSLAGLRNSPLHF
TRBV30	NA	TRBD2	TRBJ2-2	TGTGCCTGGAGTGTATACTTGAGCGGGGGGGCCACCGGGGAGCTGTTTTTT	CAWSVYLSGGATGELFF
TRBV5-6	NA	TRBD1	TRBJ2-3	TGTGCCAGCAGCTTGGCCAGGAGGACAGGGGGAGATACGCAGTATTTT	CASSLARRTGGDTQYF
TRBV6-6	NA	NA	TRBJ1-5	TGTGCCAGCAGTCCCCGGCTGGGGGGTCATCAGCCCCAGCATTTT	CASSPRLGGHQPQHF
TRBV7-2	NA	NA	TRBJ2-2	TGTGCCAGCAGCCGGCGCGGGATCCCTGGCGCCGGGGAGCTGTTTTTT	CASSRRGIPGAGELFF
TRBV7-9	NA	TRBD2	TRBJ2-3	TGTGCCAGCAGCCCTCGACTAGCGGGGGATACGCAGTATTTT	CASSPRLAGDTQYF
TRBV11-2	NA	NA	TRBJ1-2	TGTGCCAGCAGCTTAGCAGGGGATGGCTACACCTTC	CASSLAGDGYTF
TRBV5-1	once	NA	TRBJ1-2	TGCGCCAGCAGCCTGAGCGGGGGATCTAACTATGGCTACACCTTC	CASSLSGGSNYGYTF
TRBV5-1	NA	NA	TRBJ2-3	TGCGCCAGCAGTTTGTTAACAGATACGCAGTATTTT	CASSLLTDTQYF
TRBV5-6	NA	NA	TRBJ1-4	TGTGCCAGCAGCTTGTTATCAGGGGTTGAAAAACTGTTTTTT	CASSLLSGVEKLFF
TRBV6-2/TRBV6-3	NA	NA	TRBJ2-6	TGTGCCAGCAGTTACGGGCGCAGATCCAACTCTGGGGCCAACGTCCTGACTTTC	CASSYGRRSNSGANVLTF
TRBV21-1	once	NA	TRBJ2-5	TGTGCCAGCATCCCGGGACAGCCGCCCCAAGAGACCCAGTACTTC	CASIPGQPPQETQYF
TRBV11-2	NA	NA	TRBJ2-4	TGTGCCAGCAGCTTAGGGCCAGGCCTCAAAAACATTCAGTACTTC	CASSLGPGLKNIQYF
TRBV10-1	few	TRBD2	TRBJ2-2	TGCGCCAGCAGTGATCGGGGGGTAGGCACCGGGGAGCTGTTTTTT	CASSDRGVGTGELFF
TRBV6-6	NA	NA	TRBJ2-2	TGTGCCAGCAGTAGAGTCACTTGGAACACCGGGGAGCTGTTTTTT	CASSRVTWNTGELFF
TRBV2	few	TRBD2	TRBJ2-1	TGTGCCAGCGGGGGGGTTAGTCTCAATGAGCAGTTCTTC	CASGGVSLNEQFF
TRBV14	NA	NA	TRBJ1-1	TGTGCCAGCAGCCGTTCAGGTTACACTGAAGCTTTCTTT	CASSRSGYTEAFF
TRBV5-1	NA	TRBD2	TRBJ2-3	TGCGCCAGCAGCAAGTCACTAGCGGGGGGCGGGGATACGCAGTATTTT	CASSKSLAGGGDTQYF
TRBV3-1/TRBV3-2	NA	NA	TRBJ1-3	TGTGCCAGCAGCCCCCGGGGTAGCTGGTCTGGAAACACCATATATTTT	CASSPRGSWSGNTIYF
TRBV13	NA	TRBD2	TRBJ2-2	TGTGCTAGCAGCCCGGGGGGGCAATCGGTCACCGGGGAGCTGTTTTTT	CASSPGGQSVTGELFF
TRBV3-1/TRBV3-2	NA	NA	TRBJ2-3	TGTGCCAGCAGTAGGAACCAACAGAGCACAGATACGCAGTATTTT	CASSRNQQSTDTQYF
TRBV2	once	TRBD2	TRBJ2-3	TGTGCCAGCGGGGGAGCGGGGGGTTGGGATACGCAGTATTTT	CASGGAGGWDTQYF
TRBV20-1	NA	TRBD1	TRBJ1-1	TGCAGAGGGACAGCGAACACTGAAGCTTTCTTT	CRGTANTEAFF
TRBV11-2	NA	NA	TRBJ1-2	TGTGCCAGCAGCTCTATACCGGGACAAGGGTATGGCTACACCTTC	CASSSIPGQGYGYTF
TRBV7-9	many	NA	TRBJ2-2	TGTGCCAGCAGCTTAGCGGTACAGGGAGTGCTGTTTTTT	CASSLAVQGVLFF
TRBV5-1	NA	TRBD2	TRBJ2-1	TGCGCCAGCAGCTCCGGGACTAGCAGGGCGGGTGAGCAGTTCTTC	CASSSGTSRAGEQFF
TRBV7-9	NA	NA	TRBJ1-2	TGTGCCAGCAGCTTAGCGATTGGACAGTACTATGGCTACACCTTC	CASSLAIGQYYGYTF